This TCR beta chain was identified in a study of cytomegalovirus exposure and HLA in healthy donors. On the study more broadly: A prior analysis found 117 million unique TCR beta sequences from approximately 190 million T cells.

Notes on this clone: Its target is unknown.

Study results and limitations: In an earlier analysis, productive rearrangement rates for most beta V segments clustered near 87% or 30%.

PCR employed 60 Vbeta and 13 Jbeta primers. The repertoire was sequenced with immunoSEQ multiplex PCR; TCRdb's copy has only in-frame clones and lacks some. The sample records 75,000 to 95,000 clones, 78% being singletons. The germline CDR1 and CDR2 sequences are MRHNA and SNTAGT. Germline trimming cut 5 bases from V and 6 bases from J; bases unmatched to any gene: 5. The CDR3 totals 14 residues. Sequenced sample: PBMCs. This chain connects TRBV6-4 to TRBJ2-1; 9 nucleotides line up with TRBD2. The clonotype comes from a woman in her thirties or forties in good health and CMV-seropositive. CDR3: CASSRSSGANEQFF. CDR3 nucleotides: TGTGCCAGCAGTCGGTCTAGCGGGGCCAATGAGCAGTTCTTC.